This T cell receptor beta chain is from a study of CD8 T cells in ankylosing spondylitis. The CDR3 loop spans 13 amino acids. The V gene's germline CDR1 is SGHTA and CDR2 FQGNSA. The V end was cut by 1 base, the J end by 7 bases, with 8 bases between. Libraries for TCR beta were made by quantitative 5'-RACE with molecular barcodes. TCRdb redid the calling of the 5' RACE reads with MiXCR, one entry per CDR3 protein. The sample holds 200,000 to 300,000 distinct CDR3 sequences, roughly 8% seen once. Notes on the study in general: The clones that were linked to disease were reported to be significantly enriched in matched synovial fluid samples from ankylosing spondylitis patients. A CD8+ phenotype characterized the disease-linked clones, which were relatively rare in peripheral blood.

This clonotype was seen only a few times. Antigen unknown. The chain employs TRBV7-2 and TRBJ2-1; D is unclear. Sample: blood, either unsorted or a sorted T cell fraction (not recorded which). The TCR was taken from a female donor with ankylosing spondylitis or in good health (not recorded which). CDR3 sequence: CASSLDLNNEQFF. The CDR3 nucleotides are TGTGCCAGCAGCTTAGACCTTAATAATGAGCAGTTCTTC. Full variable domain (remainder filled in from reference TRBV7-2 and TRBJ2-1): GAGVSQSPSNKVTEKGKDVELRCDPISGHTALYWYRQSLGQGLEFLIYFQGNSAPDKSGLPSDRFSAERTGGSVSTLTIQRTQQEDSAVYLCASSLDLNNEQFFGPGTRLTVL.